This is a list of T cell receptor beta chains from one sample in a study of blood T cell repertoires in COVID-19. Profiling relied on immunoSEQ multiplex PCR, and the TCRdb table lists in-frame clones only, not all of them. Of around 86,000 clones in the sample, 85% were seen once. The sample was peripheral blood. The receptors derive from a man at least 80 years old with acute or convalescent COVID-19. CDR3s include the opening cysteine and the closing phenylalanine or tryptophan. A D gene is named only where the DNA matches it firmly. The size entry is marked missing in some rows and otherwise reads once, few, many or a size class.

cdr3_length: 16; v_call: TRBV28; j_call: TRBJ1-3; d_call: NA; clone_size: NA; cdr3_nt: TGTGCCAGCAGTTTTGGAGGGGTAGTGTCTGGAAACACCATATATTTT; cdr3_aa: CASSFGGVVSGNTIYF
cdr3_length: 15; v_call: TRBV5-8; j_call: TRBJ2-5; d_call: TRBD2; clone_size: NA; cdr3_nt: TGTGCCAGCAGCGCCCGTGTGGGGGAGGGGGAGACCCAGTACTTC; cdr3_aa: CASSARVGEGETQYF
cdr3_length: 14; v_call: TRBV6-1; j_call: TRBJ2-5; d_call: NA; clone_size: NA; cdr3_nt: TGTGCCAGCAGTGAAATGGTCAGCCAAGAGACCCAGTACTTC; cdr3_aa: CASSEMVSQETQYF
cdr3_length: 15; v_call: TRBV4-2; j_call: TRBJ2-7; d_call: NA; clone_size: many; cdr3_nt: TGTGCCAGCAGCCGCCACTTTTTTCGGTCCTACGAGCAGTACTTC; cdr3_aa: CASSRHFFRSYEQYF
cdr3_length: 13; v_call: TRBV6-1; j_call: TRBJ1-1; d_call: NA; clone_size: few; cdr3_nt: TGTGCCAGCAGTGAGGGGGCAGGGACTGAAGCTTTCTTT; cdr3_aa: CASSEGAGTEAFF
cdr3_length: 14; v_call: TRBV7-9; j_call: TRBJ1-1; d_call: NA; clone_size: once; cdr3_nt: TGTGCCAGCAGCGCCCAGGTACCGAACACTGAAGCTTTCTTT; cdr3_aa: CASSAQVPNTEAFF
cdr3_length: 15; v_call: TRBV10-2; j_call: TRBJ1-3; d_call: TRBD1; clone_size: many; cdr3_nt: TGCGCCAGCAGTTGGGGACAGTCCTCTGGAAACACCATATATTTT; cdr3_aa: CASSWGQSSGNTIYF
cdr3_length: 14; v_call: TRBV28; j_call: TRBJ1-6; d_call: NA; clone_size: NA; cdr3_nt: TGTGCCAGCAGTCCGACAGGCACAAATTCACCCCTCCACTTT; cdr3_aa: CASSPTGTNSPLHF
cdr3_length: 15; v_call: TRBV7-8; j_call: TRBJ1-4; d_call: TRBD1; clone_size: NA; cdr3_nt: TGTGCCAGCAGCCTTACAGGGGAAGTGAATGAAAAACTGTTTTTT; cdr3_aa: CASSLTGEVNEKLFF
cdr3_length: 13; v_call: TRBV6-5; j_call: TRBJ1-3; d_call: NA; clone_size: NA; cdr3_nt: TGTGCCAGCATACAGGGATCCGGAAACACCATATATTTT; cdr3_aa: CASIQGSGNTIYF
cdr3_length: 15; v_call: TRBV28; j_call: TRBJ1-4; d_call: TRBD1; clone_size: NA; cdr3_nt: TGTGCCAGCAGACCCGCCGGGACAGGGCTTGAAAAACTGTTTTTT; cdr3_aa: CASRPAGTGLEKLFF
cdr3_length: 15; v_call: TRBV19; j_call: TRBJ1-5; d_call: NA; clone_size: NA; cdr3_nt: TGTGCCAGTAGCCAAGAAGGGGGACGAAATCAGCCCCAGCATTTT; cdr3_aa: CASSQEGGRNQPQHF
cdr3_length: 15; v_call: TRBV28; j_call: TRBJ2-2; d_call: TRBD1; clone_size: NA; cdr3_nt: TGTGCCAGCAGCGCGAGACAGGGGGCAGCCGGGGAGCTGTTTTTT; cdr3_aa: CASSARQGAAGELFF
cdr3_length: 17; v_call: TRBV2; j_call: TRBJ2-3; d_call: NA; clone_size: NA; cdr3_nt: TGTGCCAGTACCAGGGGGGCTACCCATATCGACACAGATACGCAGTATTTT; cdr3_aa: CASTRGATHIDTDTQYF
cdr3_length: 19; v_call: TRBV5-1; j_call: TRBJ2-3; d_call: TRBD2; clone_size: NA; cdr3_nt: TGCGCCAGCAGCTTGGCTGGACTAGCGGGAGCCACTAGGACAGATACGCAGTATTTT; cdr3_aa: CASSLAGLAGATRTDTQYF
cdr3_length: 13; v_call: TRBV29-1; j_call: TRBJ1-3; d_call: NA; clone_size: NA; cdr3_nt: TGCAGCGTTGTCCGGGGGACTGGAAACACCATATATTTT; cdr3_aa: CSVVRGTGNTIYF
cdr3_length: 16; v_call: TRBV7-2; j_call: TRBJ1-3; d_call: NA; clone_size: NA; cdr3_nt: TGTGCCAGCAGCTTTAGATTAGAGGTCTCTGGAAACACCATATATTTT; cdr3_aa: CASSFRLEVSGNTIYF
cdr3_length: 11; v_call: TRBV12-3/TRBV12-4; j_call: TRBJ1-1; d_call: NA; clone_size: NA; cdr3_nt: TGTGCCAGCAGTAGCCAGGGCCAAGCTTTCTTT; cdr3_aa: CASSSQGQAFF
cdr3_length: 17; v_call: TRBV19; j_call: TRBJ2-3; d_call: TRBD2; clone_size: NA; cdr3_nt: TGTGCCAGTAGTTTTGGGCTAGCGGGTATTCCAACAGATACGCAGTATTTT; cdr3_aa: CASSFGLAGIPTDTQYF
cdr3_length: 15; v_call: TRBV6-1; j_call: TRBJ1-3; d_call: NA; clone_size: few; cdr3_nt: TGTGCCAGCAGTGAAGGTTGGGGGGCTGGAAACACCATATATTTT; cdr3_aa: CASSEGWGAGNTIYF
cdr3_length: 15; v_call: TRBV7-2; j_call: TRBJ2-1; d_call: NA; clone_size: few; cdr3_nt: TGTGCCAGCACCGTAAGGGGAAGCTCCTACAATGAGCAGTTCTTC; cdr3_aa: CASTVRGSSYNEQFF
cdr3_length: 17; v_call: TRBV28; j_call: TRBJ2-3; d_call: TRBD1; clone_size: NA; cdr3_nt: TGTGCCAGCAGTCCGAGGCCACCGGGACAGGGTACCGATACGCAGTATTTT; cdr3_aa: CASSPRPPGQGTDTQYF
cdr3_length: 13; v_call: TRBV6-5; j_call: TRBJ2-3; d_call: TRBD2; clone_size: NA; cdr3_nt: TGTGCCAGCAGTCTAGAGCGGGGAGATACGCAGTATTTT; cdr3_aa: CASSLERGDTQYF
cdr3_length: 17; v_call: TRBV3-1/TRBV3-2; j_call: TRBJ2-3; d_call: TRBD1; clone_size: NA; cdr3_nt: TGTGCCAGCAGCCGCCCCGGGACAGGGCACTTCACAGATACGCAGTATTTT; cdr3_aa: CASSRPGTGHFTDTQYF
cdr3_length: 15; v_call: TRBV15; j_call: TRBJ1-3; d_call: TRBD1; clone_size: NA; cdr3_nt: TGTGCCACCAGCTTTGGGACAGGGACTGGAAACACCATATATTTT; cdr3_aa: CATSFGTGTGNTIYF
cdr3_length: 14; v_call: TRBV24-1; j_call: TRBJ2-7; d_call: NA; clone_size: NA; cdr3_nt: TGTGCCACCAGTGATACAGCTTCTTCCTACGAGCAGTACTTC; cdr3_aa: CATSDTASSYEQYF
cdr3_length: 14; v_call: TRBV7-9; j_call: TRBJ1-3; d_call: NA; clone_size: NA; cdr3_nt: TGTGCCAGCAGCTTAGACAGCTCTGGAAACACCATATATTTT; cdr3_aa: CASSLDSSGNTIYF
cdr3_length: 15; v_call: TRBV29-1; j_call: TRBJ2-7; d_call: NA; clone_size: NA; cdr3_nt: TGCAGCGTGTCCCTGCCGACAGGAATAACCTACGAGCAGTACTTC; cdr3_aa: CSVSLPTGITYEQYF
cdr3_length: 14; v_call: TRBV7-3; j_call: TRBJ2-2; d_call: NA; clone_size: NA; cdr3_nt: TGTGCCAGCAGCTCGGACTTTGGTTTGGGGGAGCTGTTTTTT; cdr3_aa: CASSSDFGLGELFF
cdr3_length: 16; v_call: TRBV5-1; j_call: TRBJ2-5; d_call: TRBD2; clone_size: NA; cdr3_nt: TGCGCCAGCAGCTTAACTAGCGGGAGGGCAGGAGAGACCCAGTACTTC; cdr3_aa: CASSLTSGRAGETQYF
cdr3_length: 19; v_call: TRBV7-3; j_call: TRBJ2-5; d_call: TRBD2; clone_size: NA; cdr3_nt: TGTGCCAGCAGCAAAACTGGGACTAGCGGGATTGCTAACCAAGAGACCCAGTACTTC; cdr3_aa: CASSKTGTSGIANQETQYF
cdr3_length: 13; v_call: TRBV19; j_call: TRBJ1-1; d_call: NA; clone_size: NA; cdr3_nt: TGTGCCAGTAGTGTTTACCGGGACACTGAAGCTTTCTTT; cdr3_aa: CASSVYRDTEAFF
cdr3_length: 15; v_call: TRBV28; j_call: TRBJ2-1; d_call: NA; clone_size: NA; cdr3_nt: TGTGCCAGCACCCCGCGCCCGGCAGGTTACAATGAGCAGTTCTTC; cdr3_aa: CASTPRPAGYNEQFF
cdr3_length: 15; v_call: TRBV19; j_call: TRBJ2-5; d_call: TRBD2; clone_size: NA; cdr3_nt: TGTGCCAGTAGTAGACTAGCGGGAGTACAAGAGACCCAGTACTTC; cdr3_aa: CASSRLAGVQETQYF
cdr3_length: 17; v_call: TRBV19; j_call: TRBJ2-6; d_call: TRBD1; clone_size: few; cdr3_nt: TGTGCCAGTAGTACTCCCGGGACAGGCTCTGGGGCCAACGTCCTGACTTTC; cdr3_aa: CASSTPGTGSGANVLTF
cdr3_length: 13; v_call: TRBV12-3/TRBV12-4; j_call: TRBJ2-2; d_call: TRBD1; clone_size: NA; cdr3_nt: TGTGCCAGCAGTTTCCAGGGGGCCGGGGAGCTGTTTTTT; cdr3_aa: CASSFQGAGELFF
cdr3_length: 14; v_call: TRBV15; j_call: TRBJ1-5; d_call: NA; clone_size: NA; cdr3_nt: TGTGCCACCAGCAGAGCCCAGGGGAATCAGCCCCAGCATTTT; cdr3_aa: CATSRAQGNQPQHF
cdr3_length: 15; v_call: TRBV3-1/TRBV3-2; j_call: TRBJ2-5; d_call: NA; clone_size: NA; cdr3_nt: TGTGCCAGCATCAGAGGAGGCGCGGTGGGTGAGACCCAGTACTTC; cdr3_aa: CASIRGGAVGETQYF
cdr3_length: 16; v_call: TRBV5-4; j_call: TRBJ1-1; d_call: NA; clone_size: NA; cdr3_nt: TGTGCCAGCAGCTTGGACCCCCCAGGGATGAACACTGAAGCTTTCTTT; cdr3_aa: CASSLDPPGMNTEAFF
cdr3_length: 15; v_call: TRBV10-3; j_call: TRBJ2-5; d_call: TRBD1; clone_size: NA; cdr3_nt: TGTGCCATCAGCGCTGGGGGACAGGGTCAAGAGACCCAGTACTTC; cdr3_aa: CAISAGGQGQETQYF
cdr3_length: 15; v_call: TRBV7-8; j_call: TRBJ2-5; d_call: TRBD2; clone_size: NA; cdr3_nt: TGTGCCAGCAGCAAACTAGCGGGGCCGGGGGAGACCCAGTACTTC; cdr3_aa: CASSKLAGPGETQYF
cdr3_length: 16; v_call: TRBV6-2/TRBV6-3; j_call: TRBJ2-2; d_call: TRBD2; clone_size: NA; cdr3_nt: TGTGCCAGCAGCCCTAAGCTAGCGGGAGGGATCGGGGAGCTGTTTTTT; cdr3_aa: CASSPKLAGGIGELFF
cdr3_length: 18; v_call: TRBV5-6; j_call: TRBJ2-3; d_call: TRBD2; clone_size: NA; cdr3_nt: TGTGCCAGCAGCTTGTCTTGGACTAGCGGGAGGAATGCAGATACGCAGTATTTT; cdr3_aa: CASSLSWTSGRNADTQYF
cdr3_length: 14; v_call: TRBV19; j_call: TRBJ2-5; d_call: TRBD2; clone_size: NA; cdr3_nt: TGTGCCAGTAGGGGTAGCGGGAGCGTAGAGACCCAGTACTTC; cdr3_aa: CASRGSGSVETQYF
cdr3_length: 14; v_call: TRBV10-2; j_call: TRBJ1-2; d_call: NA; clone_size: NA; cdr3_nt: TGCGCCAGCAGTGAGTCGAACAGAAACTATGGCTACACCTTC; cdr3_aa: CASSESNRNYGYTF
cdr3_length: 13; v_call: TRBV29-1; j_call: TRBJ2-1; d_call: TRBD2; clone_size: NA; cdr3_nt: TGCAGCGACGTAGCGGGAGGCCAGGGGGAGCAGTTCTTC; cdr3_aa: CSDVAGGQGEQFF
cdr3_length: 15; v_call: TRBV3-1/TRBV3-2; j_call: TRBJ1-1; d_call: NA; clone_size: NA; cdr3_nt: TGTGCCAGCAGCCAAGGTCCGGAGGGAAACACTGAAGCTTTCTTT; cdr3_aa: CASSQGPEGNTEAFF
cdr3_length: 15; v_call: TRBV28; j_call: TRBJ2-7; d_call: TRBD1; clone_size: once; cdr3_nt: TGTGCCAGCAGTTCGTCGGGGACAGGGTTTGGCGAGCAGTACTTC; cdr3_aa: CASSSSGTGFGEQYF
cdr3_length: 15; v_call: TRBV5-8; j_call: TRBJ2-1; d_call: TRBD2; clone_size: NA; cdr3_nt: TGTGCCAGCAGCTTCCGTGGGACTACCTACAATGAGCAGTTCTTC; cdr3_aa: CASSFRGTTYNEQFF
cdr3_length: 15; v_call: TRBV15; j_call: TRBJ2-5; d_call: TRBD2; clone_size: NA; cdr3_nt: TGTGCCACCAGCAGAGAGACTAGCGGCGAACAGACCCAGTACTTC; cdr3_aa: CATSRETSGEQTQYF
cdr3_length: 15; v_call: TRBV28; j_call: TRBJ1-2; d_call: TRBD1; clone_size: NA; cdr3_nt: TGTGCCAGCAGTTTACACGGACAGGGCAACTATGGCTACACCTTC; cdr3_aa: CASSLHGQGNYGYTF
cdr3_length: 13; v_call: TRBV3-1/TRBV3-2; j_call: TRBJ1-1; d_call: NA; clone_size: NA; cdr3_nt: TGTGCCAGCAGTCAAGCAATGAACACTGAAGCTTTCTTT; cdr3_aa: CASSQAMNTEAFF
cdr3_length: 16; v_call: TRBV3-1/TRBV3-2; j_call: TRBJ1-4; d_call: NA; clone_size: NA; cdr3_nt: TGTGCCAGCAGCCATCCTTCCCAGAACCGAAATGAAAAACTGTTTTTT; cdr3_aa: CASSHPSQNRNEKLFF
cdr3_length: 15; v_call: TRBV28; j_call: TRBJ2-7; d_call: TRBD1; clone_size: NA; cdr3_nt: TGTGCCAGCACCATGCCTCAGGGGGCGCGGAACGAGCAGTACTTC; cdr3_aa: CASTMPQGARNEQYF